Following are 17 T cell receptor beta chains from one sample sequenced in a study of blood T cell repertoires in COVID-19. TCRdb's table, derived via immunoSEQ multiplex PCR, lists solely in-frame clones and lacks some. The sample includes 35,000 to 45,000 clones, roughly 84% of them seen just once. Sequenced sample: peripheral blood. The receptors come from a human donor in a cohort sampled during active COVID-19.

The chain links TRBV6-1 to TRBJ2-7, with D perhaps TRBD1 (6 bases). Germline V gives CDR1 MNHNS, CDR2 SASEGT. The V end lost 3 bases, the J end lost 6 bases, and 15 bases lay between the germline ends. The CDR3 covers 14 residues. The CDR3 nucleotides are TGTGCCAGCAGTGACCTTGGGATGGGGGCCGAGCAGTACTTC. Its protein is CASSDLGMGAEQYF.

The chain links TRBV5-1 to TRBJ1-1; TRBD1 aligns across 9 bases. The CDR3 totals 16 residues. CDR1 and CDR2 from the germline V gene are SGHRS and YFSETQ. The V and J ends lost 0 bases and 5 bases, in that order; junction bases with no gene match: 8. The CDR3 coding sequence is TGCGCCAGCAGCTTGGACCCGACAGGGGGAGGTACTGAAGCTTTCTTT. Encoded protein: CASSLDPTGGGTEAFF.

About this clone itself: At one boundary the junction diverges from the germline segment, which might be a read error. V is TRBV7-7 and J is TRBJ2-1; TRBD1 aligns across 7 bases. The length of the CDR3 is 16 residues. CDR1 SSHAT and CDR2 FNYEAQ come from the germline V gene (reference sequence). CDR3 bases: TGTGCTAGCAGGCCACCGGGACAGCAAACCTACAATGAGCAGTTCTTC. Encoded protein: CASRPPGQQTYNEQFF.

The rearrangement uses TRBV19 and TRBJ2-5; 11 nucleotides align to TRBD1. The length of the CDR3 is 14 residues. Germline loops: CDR1 LNHDA, CDR2 SQIVND (reference sequence). The J segment lost 4 bases and the V segment lost 5 bases, leaving 3 bases of the junction unmatched. This chain's CDR3 is CASSLGTGGETQYF. Written as DNA, the CDR3 is TGTGCCAGTAGTCTTGGGACAGGGGGAGAGACCCAGTACTTC.

The chain uses TRBV7-2 and TRBJ1-6, with unresolved D. Germline-derived CDR1 and CDR2 are SGHTA and FQGNSA. CDR3 length: 13 amino acids. Trimming stripped 1 base from V and 9 bases from J, with 7 bases between. The CDR3 protein is CASSLESISPLHF. In nucleotides, the CDR3 is TGTGCCAGCAGCTTAGAATCCATTTCACCCCTCCACTTT. Looking up the rest from reference TRBV7-2 and TRBJ1-6 gives the full variable domain: GAGVSQSPSNKVTEKGKDVELRCDPISGHTALYWYRQSLGQGLEFLIYFQGNSAPDKSGLPSDRFSAERTGGSVSTLTIQRTQQEDSAVYLCASSLESISPLHFGNGTRLTVT.

As DNA, the CDR3 is TGCGCCAGCAGCTTGGGGAACAGGGAAGCTTTCTTT. Translated: CASSLGNREAFF. The chain combines TRBV5-1 with TRBJ1-1; possibly TRBD1 for D (5 bases). The germline V gene has CDR1 SGHRS and CDR2 YFSETQ. The ends were cut back, 0 bases at V and 8 bases at J, with 8 bases in the middle. The CDR3 spans 12 residues.

This clone came up a few times. The gene calls are TRBV25-1 and TRBJ1-5; a possible D gene is TRBD1 (6 bases). The germline V gene has CDR1 MGHDK and CDR2 SYGVNS. This CDR3 contains 14 residues. The germline V and J ends were trimmed by 3 bases and 6 bases, with 12 bases remaining between them. The CDR3 is CASSENRDGQPQHF. CDR3 DNA sequence: TGTGCCAGCAGTGAGAACAGGGATGGTCAGCCCCAGCATTTT.

CDR3 nucleotide sequence: TGTGCCAGCAGCTTGGTCAGTTCCTCTGGGGCCAACGTCCTGACTTTC. Its protein product is CASSLVSSSGANVLTF. V is TRBV5-4 and J is TRBJ2-6; D gene uncertain. The CDR3 spans 16 residues. Deletions cut 0 bases from V and 0 bases from J, with 7 bases between. Per germline, CDR1 SGHNT and CDR2 YYREEE (reference sequence). The complete variable domain, with remaining parts taken from reference TRBV5-4 and TRBJ2-6, reads ETGVTQSPTHLIKTRGQQVTLRCSSQSGHNTVSWYQQALGQGPQFIFQYYREEENGRGNFPPRFSGLQFPNYSSELNVNALELDDSALYLCASSLVSSSGANVLTFGAGSRLTVL.

The chain uses TRBV5-1 and TRBJ1-6; 8 bases align to TRBD1. The germline CDR1 and CDR2 sequences are SGHRS and YFSETQ. J lost 6 bases, V lost 4 bases, and 9 bases had no gene match. The CDR3 runs 16 residues. The CDR3 DNA reads as TGCGCCAGCAGCCTAGGTCCACAGGGGGGTAATTCACCCCTCCACTTT. As protein: CASSLGPQGGNSPLHF.

This clone appeared a single time. The genes are TRBV30 and TRBJ2-7; 8 bases are shared with TRBD1. The germline gives CDR1 GTSNPN, CDR2 SVGIG (reference sequence). V lost 3 bases, J lost 4 bases, and 11 bases stayed unmatched. There are 15 residues in the CDR3. This CDR3 reads CAWSGGDRGPYEQYF. In nucleotides, the CDR3 is TGTGCCTGGAGCGGGGGAGACAGGGGCCCATACGAGCAGTACTTC.

The J gene is TRBJ1-2, the V gene TRBV18; D unclear. The V end was cut by 3 bases, the J end by 4 bases, with 12 bases between. The CDR3 contains 14 residues. Germline V gene sequence: CDR1 KGHSH, CDR2 LQKENI. CDR3 protein: CASSPPDILYGYTF. CDR3 in DNA: TGTGCCAGCTCACCCCCAGACATCCTCTATGGCTACACCTTC.

J is TRBJ1-1 and V is TRBV6-6; TRBD1 is a possible D gene (6 bases). Trimming took 11 bases from V and 7 from J, leaving 20 bases between them. This CDR3 region has 13 residues. The germline V gene has CDR1 MNHNY and CDR2 SVGAGI (reference sequence). CDR3 protein: CALRPGGGGEAFF. In DNA form, the CDR3 reads TGTGCCCTTCGGCCCGGGGGCGGGGGTGAAGCTTTCTTT.

The rearrangement uses TRBV21-1 and TRBJ2-7; the DNA was not used to check the table's D call, TRBD1. TRBV21-1 constitutes a pseudogene. This CDR3 is 13 amino acids long. As DNA, the CDR3 is TGTGCCAGCAAGTCGGACAGGACCTACGAGCAGTACTTC. Protein: CASKSDRTYEQYF.

The genes are TRBV3-1 (or the pseudogene TRBV3-2) and TRBJ1-4; D is unresolved. V was clipped by 0 bases and J by 11 bases, with 10 bases between them. This CDR3 contains 13 residues. Germline values: CDR1 LGHDT, CDR2 YNNKEL (reference sequence). CDR3 region: CASSQDLTVKLFF. For the CDR3, the DNA is TGTGCCAGCAGCCAAGATCTTACGGTCAAACTGTTTTTT.

The V and J genes are TRBV4-1 and TRBJ2-5; D possibly corresponds to TRBD1 (6 bases). The V end was cut by 1 base, the J end by 1 base, with 10 bases between. The germline V gene has CDR1 MGHRA and CDR2 YSYEKL. CDR3 size: 15 residues. CDR3 sequence (DNA): TGCGCCAGCAGCCAAGTTTTACAGGGCCAAGAGACCCAGTACTTC. Protein sequence: CASSQVLQGQETQYF.

V gene TRBV9 combines with J gene TRBJ1-2; 7 nucleotides align to TRBD1. Germline lookup yields CDR1 SGDLS and CDR2 YYNGEE. This CDR3 is built from 16 residues. With 0 bases clipped from V and 7 bases from J, the junction kept 12 bases outside the gene matches. As DNA, the CDR3 is TGTGCCAGCAGCGTAGTCCCCGAGGGGACAGCGGGTGGCTACACCTTC. Protein sequence: CASSVVPEGTAGGYTF.

The CDR3 sequence is CASSLLGGLGSPLHF. DNA for the CDR3: TGTGCCAGCAGCTTATTAGGGGGTTTGGGATCACCCCTCCACTTT. The gene calls are TRBV7-9 and TRBJ1-6; D might be TRBD1 (6 bases). The CDR3 contains 15 residues. V was shortened by 2 bases and J by 10 bases, with 15 bases between the two germline ends. CDR1 is SEHNR, CDR2 FQNEAQ, per germline (reference sequence). The full variable domain, completed using reference TRBV7-9 and TRBJ1-6, is DTGVSQNPRHKITKRGQNVTFRCDPISEHNRLYWYRQTLGQGPEFLTYFQNEAQLEKSRLLSDRFSAERPKGSFSTLEIQRTEQGDSAMYLCASSLLGGLGSPLHFGNGTRLTVT.